What follows describes a single TCR beta chain. The data belong to a study of blood T cell repertoires in COVID-19. TCRdb's copy holds only in-frame clones and misses some; the assay was immunoSEQ multiplex PCR. The data show 140,000 to 150,000 clones, with around nine tenths seen just once and 8.6% held by the top ten. The origin of this receptor is a woman aged 50 to 60 with active or convalescent COVID-19. Sequencing was done on a sample of peripheral blood.

DNA for the CDR3: TGTGCCAGCAGCGTAGAGGCCAGCGGGGGGAAGTACGAGCAGTACTTC. Translated, it gives CASSVEASGGKYEQYF. The chain carries TRBV9 and TRBJ2-7; 9 positions match TRBD2. The V gene end was trimmed by 0 bases and the J gene end by 4 bases; junction bases not matched to a gene: 8. The CDR3 length is 16 residues. CDR1 and CDR2 from the germline V gene are SGDLS and YYNGEE. The full variable domain, with the rest looked up from reference TRBV9 and TRBJ2-7, is DSGVTQTPKHLITATGQRVTLRCSPRSGDLSVYWYQQSLDQGLQFLIQYYNGEERAKGNILERFSAQQFPDLHSELNLSSLELGDSALYFCASSVEASGGKYEQYFGPGTRLTVT.